This is a list of T cell receptor beta chains from one sample in a study of early T cells in non-severe SARS-CoV-2 infection. TCRdb re-derived calls from the 5' RACE reads in MiXCR, one entry per CDR3 protein. Here the sample spans about 44,000 distinct CDR3 sequences, under 30% being singletons. The sample was whole blood, taken at baseline. These receptors were taken from an adult who was a healthcare worker with PCR-confirmed SARS-CoV-2 infection or an uninfected control (not recorded which). Both conserved end residues are part of each CDR3.

v_gene	j_gene	CDR3aa
TRBV9	TRBJ2-2	CASSAAWTNRELFF
TRBV19	TRBJ1-2	CASSGDRVNGYTF
TRBV9	TRBJ2-1	CASSVASGGAEYEQFF
TRBV2	TRBJ1-5	CASNPGTGNQPQHF
TRBV6-2/TRBV6-3	TRBJ2-2	CASLARGGELFF
TRBV7-9	TRBJ1-5	CASSLWREGNQPQHF
TRBV10-3	TRBJ2-3	CATTWTSGTDTQYF
TRBV3-1	TRBJ2-5	CASSQSGGAETQYF
TRBV2	TRBJ2-7	CASSPWVLSYEQYF
TRBV19	TRBJ2-3	CASSTGTLNPQYF
TRBV27	TRBJ1-2	CASSPGALVGYTF
TRBV6-6	TRBJ1-6	CASSGQGVHF
TRBV18	TRBJ1-1	CASSPPTGTGITEAFF
TRBV5-4	TRBJ2-6	CASSLEPTGNSGANVLTF
TRBV6-5	TRBJ2-5	CASSYGTGGETQYF
TRBV7-2	TRBJ2-7	CASSLDFLAYEQYF
TRBV20-1	TRBJ2-4	CSAPSAGGDIQYF
TRBV5-1	TRBJ2-3	CASSKAGTSADTQYF
TRBV12-3/TRBV12-4	TRBJ1-1	CASSFKTEAFF
TRBV20-1	TRBJ2-7	CSARDNSYEQYF
TRBV5-1	TRBJ2-1	CASTGATEFTSSYNEQFF
TRBV30	TRBJ2-5	CAWLDSQETQYF
TRBV19	TRBJ2-5	CASSPWTSGAQETQYF
TRBV7-2	TRBJ1-1	CASLEGLNTEAFF
TRBV29-1	TRBJ1-1	CSETGISNTEAFF